Listed below are T cell receptor beta chains from one sample, sequenced in a study of Graves' ophthalmopathy and Graves' hyperthyroidism. From the multiplex PCR reads, TCRdb called clonotypes with MiXCR, one entry per CDR3 protein. Seen here are about 590,000 distinct CDR3 sequences, approximately 37% observed once, and the top ten hold about 4.1%. The sequencing sample was made of peripheral blood or thyroid tissue (not recorded which). Receptor source: an adult man with Graves' hyperthyroidism. CDR3s include the opening cysteine and the closing phenylalanine or tryptophan. D genes are given only for firm matches. Size tells how often a clone was seen (once, few, many) or the class of an expanded clone, and some rows leave it out.

j_gene	abundance	v_gene	d_gene	CDR3aa	CDR3nt
TRBJ2-1	-	TRBV2	-	CASTPGHADEQFF	TGTGCCAGCACCCCGGGCCACGCGGATGAGCAGTTCTTC
TRBJ1-1	-	TRBV12-3/TRBV12-4	TRBD1	CASSWDRGLTEAFF	TGTGCCAGCAGTTGGGACAGGGGACTCACTGAAGCTTTCTTT
TRBJ2-5	-	TRBV7-2	-	CASSLMGQETQYF	TGTGCCAGCAGCTTGATGGGACAAGAGACCCAGTACTTC
TRBJ2-5	many	TRBV12-3/TRBV12-4	TRBD1	CASRRLGQGQETQYF	TGTGCCAGCAGACGGTTAGGACAGGGGCAAGAGACCCAGTACTTC
TRBJ1-1	-	TRBV7-2	-	CASSQVTGASNMNTEAFF	TGTGCCAGCAGCCAAGTTACCGGGGCCAGTAACATGAACACTGAAGCTTTCTTT
TRBJ1-5	many	TRBV6-1	TRBD1	CASIRQGGGNQPQHF	TGTGCCAGCATTCGACAGGGGGGAGGCAATCAGCCCCAGCATTTT
TRBJ1-1	-	TRBV2	-	CASSRKQGSPGGTEAFF	TGTGCCAGCAGCCGAAAACAGGGCTCCCCGGGGGGGACTGAAGCTTTCTTT
TRBJ2-5	few	TRBV14	TRBD1	CASSPWTGGGMEETQYF	TGTGCCAGCAGTCCCTGGACAGGGGGCGGGATGGAAGAGACCCAGTACTTC
TRBJ2-7	-	TRBV7-9	TRBD1	CASSYHRGDYEQYF	TGTGCCAGCAGCTACCACAGGGGGGACTACGAGCAGTACTTC
TRBJ2-1	-	TRBV4-1	-	CASSQAAGYNEQFF	TGCGCCAGCAGCCAAGCAGCGGGCTACAATGAGCAGTTCTTC
TRBJ1-2	-	TRBV29-1	TRBD1	CSRQGDYGYTF	TGCAGTCGACAGGGGGACTATGGCTACACCTTC
TRBJ1-1	few	TRBV6-1	-	CASSYARFPGEFAEAFF	TGTGCCAGCAGTTACGCCCGATTCCCGGGGGAATTCGCTGAAGCTTTCTTT
TRBJ1-5	-	TRBV20-1	-	CSARDGLASYEHF	TGCAGTGCTAGAGATGGCTTAGCGTCCTACGAGCATTTT
TRBJ2-7	many	TRBV7-9	-	CASSSEPPYEQYF	TGTGCCAGCAGCTCCGAACCCCCCTACGAGCAGTACTTC
TRBJ2-1	many	TRBV24-1	-	CATSEGRSDNEQFF	TGTGCCACCAGTGAGGGCAGGAGCGACAATGAGCAGTTCTTC
TRBJ1-6	-	TRBV2	TRBD1	CASRDRGSPLHF	TGTGCCAGCCGGGACAGAGGTTCACCCCTCCACTTT
TRBJ1-5	many	TRBV7-6	-	CAGSLTDGYNQPQHF	TGTGCCGGCAGCTTAACGGACGGCTACAATCAGCCCCAGCATTTT
TRBJ1-2	many	TRBV5-1	-	CASSGQGDGYTF	TGCGCCAGCAGCGGTCAGGGCGATGGCTACACCTTC
TRBJ2-2	many	TRBV20-1	-	CSARDAVANTGELFF	TGCAGTGCTAGAGACGCAGTCGCGAACACCGGGGAGCTGTTTTTT
TRBJ2-7	-	TRBV7-2	-	CASSSGGVYEQYF	TGTGCCAGCAGCTCAGGAGGGGTCTACGAGCAGTACTTC